This T cell receptor beta chain was sequenced for a study of blood T cells in healthy people across ages. With a J-beta primer mix and a sample-barcoded 5' primer, a second PCR ran roughly 6 to 11 cycles. Each CDR3 protein gets one entry after TCRdb re-called the 5' RACE reads with MiXCR. The sample lists over 450,000 distinct CDR3 sequences, around 24% occurring once. Germline V gene sequence: CDR1 LNHDA, CDR2 SQIVND (reference sequence). The V end was cut by 10 bases, the J end by 5 bases, with 20 bases between. The CDR3 is 15 amino acids. These data were likewise used in another study, on T cells of mothers and their children.

Sequencing used blood. The sequence derives from a boy aged 10-17 years in good health. The J gene is TRBJ1-4, the V gene TRBV19, with D possibly being TRBD1 (6 bases). CDR3 sequence: CATNDRSAGNEKLFF. The CDR3 DNA sequence: TGTGCCACCAACGACAGGTCCGCGGGGAATGAAAAACTGTTTTTT.